This TCR beta chain was identified in a study of blood T cell repertoires in COVID-19 (TCRdb year 2020). About the investigation overall: The collaborator samples originated in the United States, Italy and Spain and spanned the acute and convalescent phases of COVID-19. The material from the prospective study consisted of cDNA or gDNA derived from T cells, B-cell-depleted T cells, or PBMCs. Deeply sampled blood TCRbeta repertoires from subjects exposed to, actively infected with, or recovered from COVID-19 were included in the dataset. The repertoires were released in a freely available public database intended as a resource for research on the immune response to SARS-CoV-2. The samples were drawn from two sources: the first 160 participants of the ongoing ImmuneRACE study, and fewer than 1,500 subjects contributed by 6 global collaborators. Nearly every sample came with metadata listing a de-identified subject ID, COVID-19 status, age in years and sex. Where HLA class I and class II types were available, the types were taken from metadata supplied by the sample provider, not from assay-based typing. Overall study outcomes, separate from this receptor: The amount of clinical and demographic metadata varied by source and participant and was provided uncurated.

Reading from cysteine to phenylalanine, the CDR3 counts 12 amino acids. Kept here is only the CDR3 DNA, which spans 36 bases and is read in frame from base 1. Reading the germline V gene gives CDR1 LGHNA and CDR2 YNFKEQ. V loses 0 bases, J loses 8 bases, and the germline ends lie 5 bases apart. In the case of this clone: What this receptor recognizes is not known. No quality values exist for individual bases; no much larger clone is one base distant.

One collaborating source in Seattle enrolled patients while the patients were actively infected and followed the patients over time throughout the course of disease. Collaborating institutions collected whole blood in K2EDTA tubes following their own protocols. For TCRbeta analysis, collaborators shipped samples in one of three forms: frozen whole blood, isolated PBMCs, or DNA extracted from either of those sample types. The immunoSEQ Assay, a bias-controlled multiplex PCR, was used to amplify TCRbeta CDR3 regions from genomic DNA. As for the original processing: Within the assay, amplification of reference gene primers was used to estimate how many nucleated cells each sample contained. To quantify the absolute abundance of each unique TCRbeta CDR3 rearrangement, sequence reads were collapsed and filtered. For each sample, productive Simpson clonality was calculated as the square root of Simpson's diversity index across productive rearrangements. TCRdb's version of the immuneACCESS table is confined to in-frame rearrangements and falls short of the full clone set. An unresolved V gene accounts for under half of the shortfall where checked; the remainder is of unknown origin. V, J and clone size reflect that table, while D and trimming were determined from the DNA. In this sample the table shows roughly 190,000 clones, around 84% of which occur a single time. The top ten hold more than 12% of the sample.

The source of this sequence is a woman aged 70-85 years with COVID-19, enrolled during active disease. Sequencing was done on a sample of peripheral blood. Recombination linked TRBV4-2 to TRBJ2-1, with the D gene too uncertain to name. The CDR3 protein sequence reads: CASSQDRDEQFF. Here is the DNA: TGTGCCAGCAGCCAAGATCGGGATGAGCAGTTCTTC.